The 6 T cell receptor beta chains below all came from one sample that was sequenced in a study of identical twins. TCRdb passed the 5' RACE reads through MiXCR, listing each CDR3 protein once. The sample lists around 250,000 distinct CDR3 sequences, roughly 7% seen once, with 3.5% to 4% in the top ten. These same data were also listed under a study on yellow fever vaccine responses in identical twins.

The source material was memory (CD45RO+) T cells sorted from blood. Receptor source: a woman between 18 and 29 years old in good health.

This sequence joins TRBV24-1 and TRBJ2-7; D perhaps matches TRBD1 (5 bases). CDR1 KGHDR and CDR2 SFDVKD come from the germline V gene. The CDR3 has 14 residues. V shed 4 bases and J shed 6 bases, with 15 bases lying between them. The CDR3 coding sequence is TGTGCCACCAGTGACACAAAAACAGGCCGCGAGCAGTACTTC. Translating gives CATSDTKTGREQYF.

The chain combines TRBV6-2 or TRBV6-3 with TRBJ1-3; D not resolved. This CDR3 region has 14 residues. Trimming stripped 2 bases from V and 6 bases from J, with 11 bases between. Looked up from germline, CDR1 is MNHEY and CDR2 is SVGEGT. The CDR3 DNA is TGTGCCAGCAGTTACGAGTCGGACGCAAACACCATATATTTT. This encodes CASSYESDANTIYF.

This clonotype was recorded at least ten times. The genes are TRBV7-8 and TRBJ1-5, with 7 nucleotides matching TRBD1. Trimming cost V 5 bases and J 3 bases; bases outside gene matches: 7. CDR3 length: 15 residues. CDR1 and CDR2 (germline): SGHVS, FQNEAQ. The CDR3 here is CASSPRDSLNQPQHF. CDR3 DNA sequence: TGTGCCAGCAGCCCCCGGGACAGCCTCAATCAGCCCCAGCATTTT.

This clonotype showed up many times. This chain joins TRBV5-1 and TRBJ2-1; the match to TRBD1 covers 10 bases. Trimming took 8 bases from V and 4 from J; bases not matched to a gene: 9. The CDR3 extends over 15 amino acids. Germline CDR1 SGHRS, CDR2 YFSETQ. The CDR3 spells CASKLGTGVYNEQFF. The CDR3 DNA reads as TGCGCCAGTAAACTTGGGACAGGGGTTTACAATGAGCAGTTCTTC.

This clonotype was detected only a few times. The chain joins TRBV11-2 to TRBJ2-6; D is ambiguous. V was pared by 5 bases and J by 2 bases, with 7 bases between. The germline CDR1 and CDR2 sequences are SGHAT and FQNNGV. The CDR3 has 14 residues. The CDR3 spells CASSHLTGANVLTF. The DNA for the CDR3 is TGTGCCAGCAGCCACTTGACTGGGGCCAACGTCCTGACTTTC.

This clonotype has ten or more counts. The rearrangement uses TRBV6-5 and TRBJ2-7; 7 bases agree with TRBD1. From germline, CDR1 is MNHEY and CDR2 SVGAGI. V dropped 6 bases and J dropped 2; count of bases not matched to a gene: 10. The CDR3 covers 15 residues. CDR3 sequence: CASRLHATGTYEQYF. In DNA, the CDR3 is TGTGCCAGCAGATTACACGCGACAGGGACCTACGAGCAGTACTTC.